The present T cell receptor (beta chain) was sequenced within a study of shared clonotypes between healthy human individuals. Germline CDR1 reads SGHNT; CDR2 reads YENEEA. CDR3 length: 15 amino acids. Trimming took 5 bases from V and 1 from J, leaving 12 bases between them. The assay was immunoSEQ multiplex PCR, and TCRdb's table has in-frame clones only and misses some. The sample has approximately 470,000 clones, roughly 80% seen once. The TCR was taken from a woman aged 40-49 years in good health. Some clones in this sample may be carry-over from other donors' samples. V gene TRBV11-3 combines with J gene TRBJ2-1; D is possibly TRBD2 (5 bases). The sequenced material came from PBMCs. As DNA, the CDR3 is TGTGCCAGCAGCGCAGGACTCGCATCCTACAATGAGCAGTTCTTC. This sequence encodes CASSAGLASYNEQFF.